These 21 T cell receptor beta chains share one sample of origin, sequenced in a study of CD8 T cells in Susac syndrome. RNA in amounts of roughly 0.45 to 1 ug was reverse transcribed with random hexamers. MiXCR, applied by TCRdb to the immunoSEQ multiplex PCR reads, yields one record per CDR3 protein. Among 150,000 to 200,000 distinct CDR3 sequences listed, around 93% were seen once. The sequencing input was CD4+ T cells from PBMCs. The receptors derive from a human donor in good health.

The J gene is TRBJ2-5, the V gene TRBV6-6; tentatively, D is TRBD1 (5 bases). Trimming pared 4 bases from V and 3 bases from J, leaving 9 bases between. CDR1 MNHNY and CDR2 SVGAGI come from the germline V gene (reference sequence). This CDR3 is 13 amino acids long. Written as DNA, the CDR3 is TGTGCCAGCAGTTCACAGGTTAAAGAGACCCAGTACTTC. This gives the protein CASSSQVKETQYF.

This clonotype was counted a few times. This sequence joins TRBV7-3 and TRBJ2-5, with TRBD2 as a possible D gene (7 bases). This CDR3 has 14 residues. V dropped 2 bases and J dropped 5 bases, with 12 bases sitting between them. Germline lookup yields CDR1 SGHTA and CDR2 FQGTGA. CDR3: CASSLRGGGETQYF. In DNA, the CDR3 is TGTGCCAGCAGCTTACGCGGGGGCGGGGAGACCCAGTACTTC.

The chain is built from TRBV5-6 and TRBJ1-2; D gene uncertain. V lost 7 bases and J 7 bases, leaving 14 bases between the germline ends. This CDR3 has 12 amino acids. CDR1 is SGHDT, CDR2 YYEEEE, per germline. The CDR3: CASAVGPRGYTF. CDR3 DNA sequence: TGTGCCAGCGCAGTTGGGCCCCGTGGCTACACCTTC.

The genes are TRBV2 and TRBJ1-1; D is unresolved. Trimming took 9 bases from V and 3 from J, leaving 14 bases between them. CDR3 length: 13 amino acids. Germline-derived CDR1 and CDR2 are SNHLY and FYNNEI. DNA of the CDR3: TGTGCCAGGAGTCCTACTGGGGACACTGAAGCTTTCTTT. Residues: CARSPTGDTEAFF.

The CDR3 DNA follows: TGTGCCAGCTCACCAGCACTACAGCTCTCCTACGAGCAGTACTTC. It codes for CASSPALQLSYEQYF. The chain recombines TRBV18 with TRBJ2-7, with D unresolved. The CDR3 is made up of 15 amino acids. Germline values: CDR1 KGHSH, CDR2 LQKENI. V was trimmed by 2 bases and J by 0 bases, leaving 11 bases between them.

The rearrangement uses TRBV7-7 and TRBJ2-7; TRBD1 is a possible D gene (6 bases). The CDR3 loop spans 14 amino acids. Looked up from germline, CDR1 is SSHAT and CDR2 is FNYEAQ (reference sequence). Trimming took off 4 bases at V and 6 bases at J, with 16 bases between the two ends. This CDR3 is CASSSGQRAGEQYF. Here the CDR3 DNA reads TGTGCCAGCAGCTCTGGACAGAGGGCAGGCGAGCAGTACTTC.

V usage is TRBV3-1 and J usage is TRBJ2-6; D not certain. The CDR3 consists of 15 residues. V was shortened by 4 bases and J by 2 bases, with 9 bases between the two germline ends. Germline values: CDR1 LGHDT, CDR2 YNNKEL (reference sequence). The CDR3, as DNA: TGTGCCAGCAGCCCAGGCTGGGCTGGGGCCAACGTCCTGACTTTC. Translation: CASSPGWAGANVLTF.

The V call is TRBV12-3 or TRBV12-4, the J call TRBJ1-3; perhaps TRBD1 as D (5 bases). V lost 5 bases, J lost 3 bases, and 26 bases lay in between. CDR3 length: 19 residues. The CDR3 nucleotides read TGTGCCAGCAGTCCCCGACAGCGGCCCAGCGGAGGTGGTGGAAACACCATATATTTT. It codes for CASSPRQRPSGGGGNTIYF.

This clonotype has a single count. This sequence joins TRBV5-1 and TRBJ2-5; D ambiguous. This CDR3 has 14 residues. Germline V gives CDR1 SGHRS, CDR2 YFSETQ. The V and J ends lost 3 bases and 5 bases respectively, with 14 bases between them. CDR3 nucleotide sequence: TGCGCCAGCAGCTCGAGTCAGGCCGCGGAGACCCAGTACTTC. This gives the protein CASSSSQAAETQYF.

The V and J genes are TRBV6-5 and TRBJ2-5, with D maybe TRBD2 (7 bases). The CDR3 covers 15 residues. Trimming took 8 bases from V and 5 from J, leaving 21 bases between them. The germline CDR1 and CDR2 sequences are MNHEY and SVGAGI. CDR3 coding DNA: TGTGCCAGCGGCTACTCATCGGGGGGCGGTGAGACCCAGTACTTC. Its translation: CASGYSSGGGETQYF.

Written as DNA, the CDR3 is TGTGCCAGCAGCTTGTATGGGGGCCAGGGGGCCCACGAGCAGTACTTC. Protein product: CASSLYGGQGAHEQYF. The V call is TRBV5-6, the J call TRBJ2-7; 8 bases agree with TRBD1. V lost 1 base, J lost 5 bases, and 11 bases stayed unmatched. CDR3 length equals 16 residues. Germline V gene data show CDR1 as SGHDT and CDR2 as YYEEEE.

V is TRBV29-1 and J is TRBJ1-1; D is possibly TRBD1 (5 bases). Trimming cost V 3 bases and J 3 bases, with 11 bases left between them. The CDR3 runs to 13 residues. From germline, CDR1 is SQVTM and CDR2 ANQGSEA. CDR3 residues: CSVERTLYTEAFF. DNA for the CDR3: TGCAGCGTTGAGCGGACATTGTACACTGAAGCTTTCTTT.

This chain links TRBV29-1 with TRBJ1-3, with D unresolved. The CDR3 loop spans 13 amino acids. The ends were cut back, 4 bases at V and 0 bases at J, with 7 bases in the middle. Germline V gene lookup returns CDR1 SQVTM and CDR2 ANQGSEA. The CDR3 DNA sequence: TGCAGCGTTGTGATCAGCTCTGGAAACACCATATATTTT. Its translation is CSVVISSGNTIYF.

The genes are TRBV29-1 and TRBJ2-5, with 8 bases that match TRBD1. The CDR3 totals 13 residues. Germline V gene sequence: CDR1 SQVTM, CDR2 ANQGSEA. With 3 bases clipped from V and 5 bases from J, the junction kept 5 bases outside the gene matches. CDR3 bases: TGCAGCGTTGAGGCCAGGGGGCGGGAGACCCAGTACTTC. Encoded protein: CSVEARGRETQYF.

V is TRBV6-1 and J is TRBJ2-2; TRBD2 matches at 10 bases. Germline V lookup: CDR1 MNHNS, CDR2 SASEGT. The length of the CDR3 is 17 residues. V shed 6 bases and J 5 bases; nucleotides not matched to a gene: 12. DNA of the CDR3: TGTGCCAGCAGACTAATCGGGACTAGCGTACGGACCGGGGAGCTGTTTTTT. This encodes CASRLIGTSVRTGELFF.

This chain joins TRBV13 and TRBJ1-4, with D perhaps matching TRBD1 (6 bases). V was trimmed by 5 bases and J by 8 bases, leaving 21 bases between them. CDR3 length: 16 amino acids. Germline V CDR1 and CDR2: PRHDT, FYEKMQ (reference sequence). CDR3 in DNA: TGTGCCAGCAGCCCCGGACAGTTCACGGCCTTGGAAAAACTGTTTTTT. This sequence encodes CASSPGQFTALEKLFF.

DNA for the CDR3: TGTGCCAGCAGCCAACAATGGGCAGGGGGTGAGGCCCAGTACTTC. It translates to CASSQQWAGGEAQYF. This chain joins TRBV7-2 and TRBJ2-5; 7 bases match TRBD1. The CDR3 has 15 amino acids. Germline V gives CDR1 SGHTA, CDR2 FQGNSA. Germline trimming cut 5 bases from V and 9 bases from J; bases unmatched to any gene: 15.

The V call is TRBV6-1, the J call TRBJ2-2; TRBD1 might be the D (5 bases). Germline-derived CDR1 and CDR2 are MNHNS and SASEGT. There are 17 residues in the CDR3. The V and J ends lost 7 bases and 3 bases respectively, with 21 bases between them. The CDR3 DNA sequence: TGTGCCAGCACCCTAAGGAATGGGGCAGTGTACACCGGGGAGCTGTTTTTT. Its protein is CASTLRNGAVYTGELFF.

A few counts support this clonotype. The chain has TRBV18 and TRBJ2-7; D remains unclear. CDR3 length equals 14 residues. V lost 0 bases to trimming and J lost 1 base, with 7 bases between them. Germline V gene data show CDR1 as KGHSH and CDR2 as LQKENI. Here the CDR3 reads CASSPPTVSYEQYF. The DNA for the CDR3 is TGTGCCAGCTCACCACCTACAGTTTCCTACGAGCAGTACTTC.

The chain recombines TRBV3-1 with TRBJ2-1; D might be TRBD1 (5 bases). CDR1 is LGHDT and CDR2 is YNNKEL in the germline V gene (reference sequence). The CDR3 loop spans 16 amino acids. Trimming shortened V by 4 bases and J by 2 bases, and 15 bases separated the two germline ends. Here the CDR3 DNA reads TGTGCCAGCAGCCCCACGACAGCGATAACCTACAATGAGCAGTTCTTC. Its translation: CASSPTTAITYNEQFF.

The chain is built from TRBV5-1 and TRBJ2-7; D gene unclear. From germline, CDR1 is SGHRS and CDR2 YFSETQ. This CDR3 spans 12 amino acids. V lost 0 bases and J 3 bases, leaving 4 bases between the germline ends. CDR3 coding DNA: TGCGCCAGCAGCTTGGGTATCTACGAGCAGTACTTC. Amino acid sequence: CASSLGIYEQYF.